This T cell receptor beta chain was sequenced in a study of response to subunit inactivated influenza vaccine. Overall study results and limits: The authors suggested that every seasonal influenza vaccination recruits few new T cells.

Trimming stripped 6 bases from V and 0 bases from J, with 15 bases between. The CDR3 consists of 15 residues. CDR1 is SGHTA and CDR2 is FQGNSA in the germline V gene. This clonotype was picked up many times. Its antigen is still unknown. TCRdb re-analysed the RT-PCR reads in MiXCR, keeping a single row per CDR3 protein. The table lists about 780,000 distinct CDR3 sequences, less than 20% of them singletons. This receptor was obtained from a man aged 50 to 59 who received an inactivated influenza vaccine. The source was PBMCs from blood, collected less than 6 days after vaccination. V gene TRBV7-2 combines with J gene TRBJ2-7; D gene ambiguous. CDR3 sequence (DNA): TGTGCCAGCAGTTCCCCTGGGTCGGGCTCCTACGAGCAGTACTTC. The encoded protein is CASSSPGSGSYEQYF.